Sequencing of this T cell receptor (beta chain) was carried out in a study of T cells in women clearing cervical HPV infection. Only in-frame clones appear in the TCRdb table, and some are missing; sequencing was by immunoSEQ multiplex PCR. In total, the table holds around 30,000 clones. Germline V gene lookup returns CDR1 MNHEY and CDR2 SVGEGT. V was pared by 6 bases and J by 6 bases, with 2 bases of the junction left unmatched. This CDR3 has 13 amino acids. As for this clone: The read terminates 3 residues before the CDR3 end, so the remaining end is supplied by the germline J gene.

V is TRBV6-2 or TRBV6-3 and J is TRBJ2-4, with TRBD1 matching over 10 bases. The TCR comes from a woman aged 18-70 years with a cervical HPV16 infection that either progressed to CIN3+ or cleared (not recorded which). The specimen was blood buffy coat. Incomplete CDR3 DNA: TGTGCCAGCAGCGGACAGGGGGGAAACATT. It encodes CASSGQGGNI. The whole CDR3 reads CASSGQGGNIQYF.